One sample yielded the 16 T cell receptor beta chains listed below, sequenced in a study of CD8+ T cells in alopecia areata. Isolated RNA was reverse transcribed into cDNA used as the sequencing template. TCRdb's table, derived via immunoSEQ multiplex PCR, lists solely in-frame clones and lacks some. The data contain 190,000 or so clones, roughly 61% of them singletons. The treatment was: oral pan-JAK inhibitor, 5-10 mg twice daily. The sequencing used CD8+ T cells sorted from blood, collected at week 24, from a patient treated with tofacitinib. The receptors derive from a human donor with alopecia areata.

The chain uses TRBV19 and TRBJ2-7, with D unresolved. V lost 4 bases and J lost 4, with 8 bases in between. The germline CDR1 and CDR2 sequences are LNHDA and SQIVND (reference sequence). The CDR3 loop spans 12 amino acids. The CDR3 DNA follows: TGTGCCAGTAGTAGACCCAAGTACGAGCAGTACTTC. Translated: CASSRPKYEQYF. Full variable domain (rest looked up from reference TRBV19 and TRBJ2-7): DGGITQSPKYLFRKEGQNVTLSCEQNLNHDAMYWYRQDPGQGLRLIYYSQIVNDFQKGDIAEGYSVSREKKESFPLTVTSAQKNPTAFYLCASSRPKYEQYFGPGTRLTVT.

This clone has a single count. This chain connects TRBV27 to TRBJ1-1, with D possibly being TRBD1 (5 bases). Deletions cut 5 bases from V and 3 bases from J, with 10 bases between. CDR1 and CDR2 (germline): MNHEY, SMNVEV (reference sequence). This CDR3 spans 13 amino acids. The CDR3 region is CASSPLGDTEAFF. CDR3 bases: TGTGCCAGCAGTCCCCTAGGGGACACTGAAGCTTTCTTT.

The chain carries TRBV12-5 and TRBJ1-6; no clear D gene. Between the trimmed V and J ends, which lost 3 bases and 8 bases, there was a span of 11 bases. The CDR3 contains 14 residues. CDR1 is LGHNT, CDR2 FRNRAP, per germline. The CDR3 is CASGFAGGDSPLHF. The CDR3 DNA is TGTGCTAGTGGTTTTGCTGGAGGTGATTCACCCCTCCACTTT.

This clone has a single count. The chain combines TRBV7-9 with TRBJ2-7; no clear D gene. The germline gives CDR1 SEHNR, CDR2 FQNEAQ (reference sequence). Trimming removed 3 bases from V and 7 bases from J, with 13 bases in between. The CDR3 covers 13 residues. The CDR3, as DNA: TGTGCCAGCAGCTTTTACTCCCTCCGGGAGCAGTACTTC. Translated, it gives CASSFYSLREQYF.

This rearrangement joins TRBV7-9 to TRBJ2-5; the D call may be TRBD1 or TRBD2 (6 bases each). CDR1 and CDR2 (germline): SEHNR, FQNEAQ (reference sequence). Trimming left V 2 bases short and J 4 bases short, with 14 bases between. There are 15 residues in the CDR3. CDR3 sequence reads: CASSLRGGGGETQYF. Here the CDR3 DNA reads TGTGCCAGCAGCTTACGAGGGGGAGGAGGAGAGACCCAGTACTTC.

The rearrangement links TRBV29-1 to TRBJ2-5; 7 bases line up with TRBD2. In germline, CDR1 is SQVTM, CDR2 ANQGSEA. The CDR3 is 10 amino acids. The CDR3 spells CGGVWETQYF. CDR3 bases: TGCGGGGGGGTCTGGGAGACCCAGTACTTC.

The V call is TRBV30, the J call TRBJ2-1; a possible D gene is TRBD1 (6 bases). Deletions cut 7 bases from V and 5 bases from J, with 12 bases between. The CDR3 is 12 amino acids. Germline-derived CDR1 and CDR2 are GTSNPN and SVGIG (reference sequence). The CDR3 region is CAFRGTDNEQFF. The CDR3 coding sequence is TGTGCCTTTAGGGGGACCGACAATGAGCAGTTCTTC.

This sequence joins TRBV30 and TRBJ2-3; TRBD1 might be the D (6 bases). The CDR3 contains 11 residues. Looked up from germline, CDR1 is GTSNPN and CDR2 is SVGIG (reference sequence). V gave up 4 bases and J gave up 8 bases, with 10 bases separating them. CDR3 region: CAWMGAGTQYF. CDR3 DNA: TGTGCCTGGATGGGGGCGGGTACGCAGTATTTT.

This clone was recorded a few times. The V gene is TRBV7-8, the J gene TRBJ2-1; D not resolved. The CDR3 runs 11 residues. Per the germline V gene, CDR1 is SGHVS and CDR2 is FQNEAQ. The V end lost 5 bases, the J end lost 5 bases, and 4 bases lay between the germline ends. In DNA, the CDR3 is TGTGCCAGCAGCCTAAACAATGAGCAGTTCTTC. As protein: CASSLNNEQFF.

V is TRBV25-1 and J is TRBJ2-7; 8 nucleotides agree with TRBD2. The CDR3 has 13 residues. V lost 2 bases, J lost 9 bases, and 6 bases stayed unmatched. Germline V gives CDR1 MGHDK, CDR2 SYGVNS. The CDR3 is CASSEGSGGVQYF. In nucleotides, the CDR3 is TGTGCCAGCAGTGAAGGCAGCGGGGGAGTGCAGTACTTC.

This clone was seen just once. The gene calls are TRBV7-9 and TRBJ1-2; 8 nucleotides align to TRBD1. The ends lost 5 bases at V and 5 bases at J; junction bases unmatched: 4. Germline V gene lookup returns CDR1 SEHNR and CDR2 FQNEAQ (reference sequence). The CDR3 contains 13 residues. In DNA form, the CDR3 reads TGTGCCAGCAGCACCGGGACAGGTTATGGCTACACCTTC. Protein: CASSTGTGYGYTF.

The chain couples TRBV7-2 to TRBJ1-5, with no clear D. The germline CDR1 and CDR2 sequences are SGHTA and FQGNSA. The CDR3 sequence is 15 residues long. V was shortened by 5 bases and J by 1 base, with 12 bases between the two germline ends. The CDR3 region is CASSPSLLSNQPQHF. The CDR3 DNA reads as TGTGCCAGCAGCCCCTCCCTACTAAGCAATCAGCCCCAGCATTTT.

This clone was seen a handful of times. Distinct nucleotide sequences in the sample also encode this CDR3. The J gene is TRBJ1-1, the V gene TRBV10-3, with D perhaps matching TRBD1 (5 bases). Germline lookup yields CDR1 ENHRY and CDR2 SYGVKD. This CDR3 comprises 11 residues. Trimming removed 10 bases from V and 1 base from J, with 7 bases in between. In DNA form, the CDR3 reads TGTGCCACCACAGGGAACACTGAAGCTTTCTTT. Protein sequence: CATTGNTEAFF.

The chain has TRBV7-9 and TRBJ2-7; possibly TRBD1 or TRBD2 for D (6 bases each). Germline V gene data show CDR1 as SEHNR and CDR2 as FQNEAQ (reference sequence). V dropped 5 bases and J dropped 2 bases, with 19 bases sitting between them. This CDR3 region has 16 residues. CDR3 loop: CASSPKGGAGTYEQYF. The DNA of the CDR3 is TGTGCCAGCAGCCCGAAGGGGGGTGCGGGGACCTACGAGCAGTACTTC.

V gene TRBV27 combines with J gene TRBJ2-5, with 7 bases lining up with TRBD2. Germline trimming cut 8 bases from V and 7 bases from J; bases unmatched to any gene: 7. The V gene's germline CDR1 is MNHEY and CDR2 SMNVEV (reference sequence). The CDR3 contains 12 residues. CDR3 protein: CASCGGTGTQYF. For the CDR3, the DNA is TGTGCCAGCTGCGGGGGTACGGGGACCCAGTACTTC.

This clone was seen only a few times. V and J are TRBV27 and TRBJ2-7, with 12 positions matching TRBD1. The germline CDR1 and CDR2 sequences are MNHEY and SMNVEV (reference sequence). Unmatched junction bases numbered 3, after V lost 0 bases and J lost 6 bases. There are 15 residues in the CDR3. DNA of the CDR3: TGTGCCAGCAGTTTATCGGGACAGGGGGCCTCCGAGCAGTACTTC. Translating it yields CASSLSGQGASEQYF.